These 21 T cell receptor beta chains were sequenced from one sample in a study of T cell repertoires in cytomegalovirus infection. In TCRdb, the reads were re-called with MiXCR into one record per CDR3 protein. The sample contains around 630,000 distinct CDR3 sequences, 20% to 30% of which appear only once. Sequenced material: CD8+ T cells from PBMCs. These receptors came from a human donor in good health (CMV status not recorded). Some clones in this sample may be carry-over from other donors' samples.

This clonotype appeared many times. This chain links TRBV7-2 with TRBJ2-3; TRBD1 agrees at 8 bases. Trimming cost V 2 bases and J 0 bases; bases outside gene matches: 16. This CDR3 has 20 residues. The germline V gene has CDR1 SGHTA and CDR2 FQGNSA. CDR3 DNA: TGTGCCAGCAGCTTATCGGACAGGGTCCCTCCTACTACTAGCACAGATACGCAGTATTTT. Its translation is CASSLSDRVPPTTSTDTQYF.

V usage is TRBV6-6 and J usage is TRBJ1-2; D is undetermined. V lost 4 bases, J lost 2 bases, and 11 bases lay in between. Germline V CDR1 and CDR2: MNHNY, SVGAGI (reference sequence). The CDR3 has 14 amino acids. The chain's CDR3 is CASSLALSNYGYTF. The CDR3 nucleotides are TGTGCCAGCAGTTTAGCATTGTCAAACTATGGCTACACCTTC.

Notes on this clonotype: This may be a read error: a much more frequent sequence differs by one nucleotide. The CDR3 loop reads CTSSFRATNTEAFF. Written as DNA, the CDR3 is TGTACCAGCAGTTTCCGGGCAACGAACACTGAAGCTTTCTTT. This chain links TRBV7-2 with TRBJ1-1; no reliable D call. This CDR3 has 14 amino acids. V was trimmed by 6 bases and J by 1 base, leaving 12 bases between them. Germline V lookup: CDR1 SGHTA, CDR2 FQGNSA.

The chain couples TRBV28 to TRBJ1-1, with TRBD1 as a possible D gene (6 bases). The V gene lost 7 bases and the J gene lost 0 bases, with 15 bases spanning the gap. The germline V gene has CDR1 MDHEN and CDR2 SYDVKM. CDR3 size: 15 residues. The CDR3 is CASTPLTGMNTEAFF. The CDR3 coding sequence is TGTGCCAGCACCCCCTTGACAGGTATGAACACTGAAGCTTTCTTT. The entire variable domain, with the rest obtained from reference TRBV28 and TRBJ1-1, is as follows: DVKVTQSSRYLVKRTGEKVFLECVQDMDHENMFWYRQDPGLGLRLIYFSYDVKMKEKGDIPEGYSVSREKKERFSLILESASTNQTSMYLCASTPLTGMNTEAFFGQGTRLTVV.

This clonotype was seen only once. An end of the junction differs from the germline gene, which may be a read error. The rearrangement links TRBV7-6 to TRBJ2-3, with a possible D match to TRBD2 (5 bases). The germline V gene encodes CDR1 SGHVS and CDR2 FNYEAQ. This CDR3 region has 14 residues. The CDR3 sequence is CASSLAREPHTQYF. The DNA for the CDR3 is TGTGCTAGCAGCTTAGCGAGGGAACCCCATACGCAGTATTTT.

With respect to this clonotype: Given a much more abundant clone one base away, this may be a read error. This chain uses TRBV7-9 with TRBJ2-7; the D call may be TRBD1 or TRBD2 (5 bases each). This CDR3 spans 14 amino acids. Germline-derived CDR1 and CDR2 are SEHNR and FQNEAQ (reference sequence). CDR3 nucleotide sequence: TGTGCCAACAGCACTCGAACGGGGCTGGCCGAGCAGTACTTC. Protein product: CANSTRTGLAEQYF.

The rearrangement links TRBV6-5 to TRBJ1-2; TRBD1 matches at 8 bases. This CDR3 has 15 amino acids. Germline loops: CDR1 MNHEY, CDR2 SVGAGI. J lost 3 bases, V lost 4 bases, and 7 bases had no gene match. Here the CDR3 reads CASSLSGGNYYGYTF. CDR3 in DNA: TGTGCCAGCAGTTTATCAGGGGGCAATTACTATGGCTACACCTTC.

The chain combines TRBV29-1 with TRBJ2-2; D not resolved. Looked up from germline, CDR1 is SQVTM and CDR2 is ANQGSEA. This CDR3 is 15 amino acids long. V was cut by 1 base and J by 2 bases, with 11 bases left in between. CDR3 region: CSVEGVGINTGELFF. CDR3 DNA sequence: TGCAGCGTTGAAGGGGTAGGGATTAACACCGGGGAGCTGTTTTTT.

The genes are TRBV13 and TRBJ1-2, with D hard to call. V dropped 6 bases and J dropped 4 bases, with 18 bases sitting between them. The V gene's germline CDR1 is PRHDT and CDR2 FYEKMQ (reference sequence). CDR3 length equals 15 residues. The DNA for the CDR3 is TGTGCCAGCAGTCAAGACCGACGCTACGTCTATGGCTACACCTTC. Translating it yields CASSQDRRYVYGYTF.

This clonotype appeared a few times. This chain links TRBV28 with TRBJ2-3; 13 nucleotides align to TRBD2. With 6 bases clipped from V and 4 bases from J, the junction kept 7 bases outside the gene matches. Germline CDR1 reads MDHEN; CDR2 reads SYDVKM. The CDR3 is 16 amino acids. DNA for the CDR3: TGTGCCAGCAGCCGGGGACTAGCGGGGCTGCCAGATACGCAGTATTTT. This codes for CASSRGLAGLPDTQYF.

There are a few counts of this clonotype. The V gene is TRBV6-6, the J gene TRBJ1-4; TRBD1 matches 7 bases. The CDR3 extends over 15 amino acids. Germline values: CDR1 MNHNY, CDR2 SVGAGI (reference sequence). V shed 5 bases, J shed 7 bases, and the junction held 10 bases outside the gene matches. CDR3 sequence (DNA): TGTGCCAGCAGTGCCCGGAAGACAGGGCTTGAAAAACTGTTTTTT. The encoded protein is CASSARKTGLEKLFF.

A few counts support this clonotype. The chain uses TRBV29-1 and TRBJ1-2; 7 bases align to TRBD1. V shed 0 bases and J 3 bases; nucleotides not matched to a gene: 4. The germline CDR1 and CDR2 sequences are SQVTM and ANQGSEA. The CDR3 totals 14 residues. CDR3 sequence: CSVEDRQGDYGYTF. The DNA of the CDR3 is TGCAGCGTTGAAGACCGACAGGGAGACTATGGCTACACCTTC. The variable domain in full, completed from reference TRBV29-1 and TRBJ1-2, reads SAVISQKPSRDICQRGTSLTIQCQVDSQVTMMFWYRQQPGQSLTLIATANQGSEATYESGFVIDKFPISRPNLTFSTLTVSNMSPEDSSIYLCSVEDRQGDYGYTFGSGTRLTVV.

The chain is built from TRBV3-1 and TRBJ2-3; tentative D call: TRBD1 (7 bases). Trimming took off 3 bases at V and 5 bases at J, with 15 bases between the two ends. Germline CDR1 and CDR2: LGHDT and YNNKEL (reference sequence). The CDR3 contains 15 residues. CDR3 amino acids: CASSHPGGTEDTQYF. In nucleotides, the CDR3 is TGTGCCAGCAGCCATCCAGGGGGGACGGAAGATACGCAGTATTTT.

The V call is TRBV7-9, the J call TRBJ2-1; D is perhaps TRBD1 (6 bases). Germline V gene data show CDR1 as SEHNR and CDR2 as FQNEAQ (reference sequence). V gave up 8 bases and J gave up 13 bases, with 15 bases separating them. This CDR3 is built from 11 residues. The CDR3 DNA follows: TGTGCCAGCCGCCAAACCGGGACACAGTTCTTC. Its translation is CASRQTGTQFF.

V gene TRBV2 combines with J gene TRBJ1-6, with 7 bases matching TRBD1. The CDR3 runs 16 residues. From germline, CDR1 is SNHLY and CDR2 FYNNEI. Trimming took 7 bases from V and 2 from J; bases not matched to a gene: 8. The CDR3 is CASTQPRGPYNSPLHF. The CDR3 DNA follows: TGTGCCAGCACCCAACCTAGGGGGCCCTATAATTCACCCCTCCACTTT.

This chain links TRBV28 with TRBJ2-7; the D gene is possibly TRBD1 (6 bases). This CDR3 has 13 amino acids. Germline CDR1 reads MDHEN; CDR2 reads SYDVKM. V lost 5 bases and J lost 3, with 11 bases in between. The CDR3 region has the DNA TGTGCCAGCAGTGCAGGGGCTGACTACGAGCAGTACGTC. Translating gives CASSAGADYEQYV.

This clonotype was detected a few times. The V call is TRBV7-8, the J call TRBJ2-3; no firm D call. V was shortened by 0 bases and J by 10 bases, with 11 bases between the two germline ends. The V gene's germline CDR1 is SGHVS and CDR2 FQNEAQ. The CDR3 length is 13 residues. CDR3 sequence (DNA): TGTGCCAGCAGCTTAGCCGGGCCGCCAGCGCAGTATTTT. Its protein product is CASSLAGPPAQYF.

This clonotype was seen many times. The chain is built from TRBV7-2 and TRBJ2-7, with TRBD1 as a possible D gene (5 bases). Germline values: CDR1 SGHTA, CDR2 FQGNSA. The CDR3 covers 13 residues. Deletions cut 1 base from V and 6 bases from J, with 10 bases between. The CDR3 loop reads CASSLGGRREQYV. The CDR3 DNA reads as TGTGCCAGCAGCTTAGGGGGCAGGCGCGAGCAGTACGTC.

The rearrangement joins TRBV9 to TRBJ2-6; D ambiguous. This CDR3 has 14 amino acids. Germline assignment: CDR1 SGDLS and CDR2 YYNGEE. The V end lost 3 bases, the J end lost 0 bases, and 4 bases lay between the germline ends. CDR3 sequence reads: CASSETSGANVLTF. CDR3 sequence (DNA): TGTGCCAGCAGCGAAACCTCTGGGGCCAACGTCCTGACTTTC. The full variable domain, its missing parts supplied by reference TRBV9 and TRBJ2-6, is DSGVTQTPKHLITATGQRVTLRCSPRSGDLSVYWYQQSLDQGLQFLIQYYNGEERAKGNILERFSAQQFPDLHSELNLSSLELGDSALYFCASSETSGANVLTFGAGSRLTVL.

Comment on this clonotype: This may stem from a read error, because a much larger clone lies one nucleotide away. CDR3: CVSTWDRGRGDGFEKLFF. The CDR3 DNA reads as TGTGTCAGCACCTGGGACAGGGGGCGGGGGGATGGGTTTGAAAAACTGTTTTTT. The rearrangement links TRBV28 to TRBJ1-4; TRBD1 aligns across 12 bases. CDR3 length: 18 residues. Germline V gene data show CDR1 as MDHEN and CDR2 as SYDVKM.

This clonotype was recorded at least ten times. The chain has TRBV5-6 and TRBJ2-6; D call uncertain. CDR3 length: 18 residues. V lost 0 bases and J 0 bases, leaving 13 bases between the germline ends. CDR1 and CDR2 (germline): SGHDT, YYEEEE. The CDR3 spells CASSLAVGEYSGANVLTF. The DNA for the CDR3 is TGTGCCAGCAGCTTGGCCGTCGGAGAATACTCTGGGGCCAACGTCCTGACTTTC.